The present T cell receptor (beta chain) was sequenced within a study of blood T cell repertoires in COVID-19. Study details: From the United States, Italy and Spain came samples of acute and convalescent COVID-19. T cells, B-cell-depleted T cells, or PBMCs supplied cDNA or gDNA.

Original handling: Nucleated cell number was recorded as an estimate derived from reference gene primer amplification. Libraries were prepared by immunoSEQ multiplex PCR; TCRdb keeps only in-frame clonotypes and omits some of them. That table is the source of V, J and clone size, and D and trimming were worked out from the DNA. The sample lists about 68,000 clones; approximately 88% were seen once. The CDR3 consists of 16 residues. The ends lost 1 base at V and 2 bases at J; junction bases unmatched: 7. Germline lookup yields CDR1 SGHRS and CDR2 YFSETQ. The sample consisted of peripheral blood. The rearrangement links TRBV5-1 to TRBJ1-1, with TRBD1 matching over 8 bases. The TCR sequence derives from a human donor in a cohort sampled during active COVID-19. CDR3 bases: TGCGCCAGCAGCTTGATAGGGACAGGACTAAACACTGAAGCTTTCTTT. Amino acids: CASSLIGTGLNTEAFF.